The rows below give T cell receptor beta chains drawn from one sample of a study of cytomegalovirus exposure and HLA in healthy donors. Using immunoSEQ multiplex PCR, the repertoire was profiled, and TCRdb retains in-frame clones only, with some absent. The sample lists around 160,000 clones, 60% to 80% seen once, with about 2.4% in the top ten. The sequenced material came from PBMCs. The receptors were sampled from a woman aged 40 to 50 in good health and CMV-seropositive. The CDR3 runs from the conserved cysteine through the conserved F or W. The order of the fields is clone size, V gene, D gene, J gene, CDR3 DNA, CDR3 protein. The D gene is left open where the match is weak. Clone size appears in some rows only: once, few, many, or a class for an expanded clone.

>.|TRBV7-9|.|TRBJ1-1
TGTTCCAGCAGCCTGCGGCTCCCAAAAGGGAACACTGAAGCTTTCTTT
CSSSLRLPKGNTEAFF
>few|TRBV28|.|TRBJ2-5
TGTGCCAGCAGCCTCTTACGGGGCCAAGAGACCCAGTACTTC
CASSLLRGQETQYF
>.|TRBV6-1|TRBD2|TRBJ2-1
TGTGCCAGCTTAGGGACTAGCGGGTCATACAATGAGCAGTTCTTC
CASLGTSGSYNEQFF
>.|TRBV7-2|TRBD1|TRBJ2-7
TGTGCCAGCAGTAAGGGATTGACAGGGCCCTACGAGCAGTACTTC
CASSKGLTGPYEQYF
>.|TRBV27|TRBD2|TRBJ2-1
TGTGCCAGCAGTTTAGCGGGGGCCTACAATGAGCAGTTCTTC
CASSLAGAYNEQFF
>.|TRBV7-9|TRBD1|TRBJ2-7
TGTTCCAGCAACCCACTCGTTGGGACAGGGGGCTCCTACGAGCAGTACTTC
CSSNPLVGTGGSYEQYF
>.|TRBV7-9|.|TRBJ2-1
TGTGCCAGCAGCATTGTTATCGTGGGAGAACAGTTCTTC
CASSIVIVGEQFF
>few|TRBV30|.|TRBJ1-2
TGTGCCTGGAGTGACAATGGCTATGGCTACACCTTC
CAWSDNGYGYTF
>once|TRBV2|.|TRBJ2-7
TGTGCCAGCAGTCCCCGGGAGAACTACGAGCAGTACTTC
CASSPRENYEQYF
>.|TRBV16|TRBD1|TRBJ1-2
TGTGCCAGCAGCCAATGGACAGGGGGCGGCTATGGCTACACCTTC
CASSQWTGGGYGYTF
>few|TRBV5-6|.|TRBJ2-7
TGTGCCAGCAGCCTGAGGGGGGAGCAGTACTTC
CASSLRGEQYF
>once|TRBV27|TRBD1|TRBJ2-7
TGTGCCAGCAGTTCGGGACAGCACGAGCAGTACTTC
CASSSGQHEQYF
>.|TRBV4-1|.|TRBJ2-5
TGCGCCAGCAGCCAAGCTACGGGGGAGACCCAGTACTTC
CASSQATGETQYF
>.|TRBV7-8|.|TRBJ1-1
TGTGCCAGCAGCTTAGTTCAGGGAAACACTGAAGCTTTCTTT
CASSLVQGNTEAFF
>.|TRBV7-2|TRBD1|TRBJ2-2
TGTGCCACAAAAACAGGGGGCTCCACCGGGGAGCTGTTTTTT
CATKTGGSTGELFF
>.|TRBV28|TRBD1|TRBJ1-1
TGTGCCAGCAGCCTCTCACCGGGACAGGGGACCGGGGTCCTGAGAGCTTTCTTT
CASSLSPGQGTGVLRAFF
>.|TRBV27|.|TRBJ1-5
TGTGCCAGCAGTTTATCAGGAACGGGGAATCAGCCCCAGCATTTT
CASSLSGTGNQPQHF
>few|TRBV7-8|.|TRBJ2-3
TGTGCCAGCAGCCCGGGGAGGCAGGGTGTAGGAGATACGCAGTATTTT
CASSPGRQGVGDTQYF
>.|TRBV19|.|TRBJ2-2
TGTGCCAGTAGTATTGCAGAGAACACCGGGGAGCTGTTTTTT
CASSIAENTGELFF
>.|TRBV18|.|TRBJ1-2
TGTGCCAGCTCCCAAAGCACAGAAACTAACTATGGCTACACCTTC
CASSQSTETNYGYTF
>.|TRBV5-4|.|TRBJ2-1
TGTGCCAGCAGCAGCGCTAAGGGCGGGGATGAGCAGTTCTTC
CASSSAKGGDEQFF
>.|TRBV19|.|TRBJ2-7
TGTGCCAGTCCACGCTCCCGGGAGTTCAACGAGCAGTACTTC
CASPRSREFNEQYF
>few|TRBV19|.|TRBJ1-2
TGTGCCAGTAGTATAGCCCCCGTATATGGCTACACCTTC
CASSIAPVYGYTF
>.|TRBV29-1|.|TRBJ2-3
TGCAGCGTCCTACTAAGGCTACCCGCAGATACGCAGTATTTT
CSVLLRLPADTQYF